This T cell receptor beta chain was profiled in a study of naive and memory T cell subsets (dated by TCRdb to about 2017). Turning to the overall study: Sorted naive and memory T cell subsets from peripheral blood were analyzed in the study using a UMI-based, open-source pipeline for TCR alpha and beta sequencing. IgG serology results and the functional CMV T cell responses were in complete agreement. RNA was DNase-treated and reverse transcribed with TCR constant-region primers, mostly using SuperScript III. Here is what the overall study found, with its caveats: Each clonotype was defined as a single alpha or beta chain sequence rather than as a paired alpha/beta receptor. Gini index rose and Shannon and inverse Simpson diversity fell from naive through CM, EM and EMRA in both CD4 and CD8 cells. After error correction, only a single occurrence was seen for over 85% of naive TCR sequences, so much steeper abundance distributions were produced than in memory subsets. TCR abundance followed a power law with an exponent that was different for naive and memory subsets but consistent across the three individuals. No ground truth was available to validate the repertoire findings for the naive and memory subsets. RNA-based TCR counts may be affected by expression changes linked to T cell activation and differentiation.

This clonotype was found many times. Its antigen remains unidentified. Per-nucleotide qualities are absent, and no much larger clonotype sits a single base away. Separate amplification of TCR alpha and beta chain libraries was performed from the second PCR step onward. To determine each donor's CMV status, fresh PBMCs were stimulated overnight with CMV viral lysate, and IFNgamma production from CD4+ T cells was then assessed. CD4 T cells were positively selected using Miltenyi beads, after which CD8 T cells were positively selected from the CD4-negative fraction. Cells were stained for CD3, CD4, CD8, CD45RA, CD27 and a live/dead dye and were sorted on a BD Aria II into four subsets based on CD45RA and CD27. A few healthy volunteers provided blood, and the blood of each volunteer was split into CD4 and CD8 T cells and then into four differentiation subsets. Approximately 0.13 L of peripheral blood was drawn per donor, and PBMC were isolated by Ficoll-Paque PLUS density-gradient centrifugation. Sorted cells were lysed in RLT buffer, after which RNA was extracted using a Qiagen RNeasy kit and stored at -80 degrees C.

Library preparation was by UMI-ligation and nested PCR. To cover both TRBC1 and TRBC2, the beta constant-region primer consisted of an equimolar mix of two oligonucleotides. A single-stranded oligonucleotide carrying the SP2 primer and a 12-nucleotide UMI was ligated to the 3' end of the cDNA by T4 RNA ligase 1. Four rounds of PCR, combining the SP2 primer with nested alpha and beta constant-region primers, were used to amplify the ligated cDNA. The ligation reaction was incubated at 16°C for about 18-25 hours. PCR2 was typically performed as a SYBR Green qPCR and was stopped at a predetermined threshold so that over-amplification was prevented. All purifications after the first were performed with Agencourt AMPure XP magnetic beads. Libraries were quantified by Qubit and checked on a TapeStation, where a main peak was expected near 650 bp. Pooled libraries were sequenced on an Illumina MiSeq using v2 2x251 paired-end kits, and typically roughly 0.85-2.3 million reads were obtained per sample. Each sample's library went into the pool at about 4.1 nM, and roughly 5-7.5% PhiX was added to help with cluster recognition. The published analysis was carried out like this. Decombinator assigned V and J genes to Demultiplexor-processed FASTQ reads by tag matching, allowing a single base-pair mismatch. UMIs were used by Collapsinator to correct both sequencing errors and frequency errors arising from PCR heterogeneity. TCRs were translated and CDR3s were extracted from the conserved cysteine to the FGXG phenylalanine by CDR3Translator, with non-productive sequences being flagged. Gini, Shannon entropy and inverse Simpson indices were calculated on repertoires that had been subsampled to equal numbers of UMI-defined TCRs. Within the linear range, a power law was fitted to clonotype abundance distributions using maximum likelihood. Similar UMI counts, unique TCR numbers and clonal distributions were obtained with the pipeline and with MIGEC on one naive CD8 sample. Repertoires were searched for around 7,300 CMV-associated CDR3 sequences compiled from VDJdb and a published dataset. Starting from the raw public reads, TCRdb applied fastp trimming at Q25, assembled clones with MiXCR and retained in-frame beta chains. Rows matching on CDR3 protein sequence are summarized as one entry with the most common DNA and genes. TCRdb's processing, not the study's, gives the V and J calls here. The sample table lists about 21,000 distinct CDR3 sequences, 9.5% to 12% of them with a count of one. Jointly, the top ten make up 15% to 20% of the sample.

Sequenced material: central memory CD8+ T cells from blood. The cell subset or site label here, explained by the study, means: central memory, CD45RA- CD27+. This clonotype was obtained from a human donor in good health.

This receptor has the CDR3 CASSQDPLGEPGELFF. Here is the DNA: TGCGCCAGCAGCCAAGACCCCTTGGGTGAGCCCGGGGAGCTGTTTTTT. The rearranged chain carries TRBV4-3 and TRBJ2-2, with the D gene call left open. The CDR3 starts with the cysteine, ends with the phenylalanine, and has 16 residues. Only CDR3 DNA remains: 48 bases, in frame from the first base. For CDR1 and CDR2, the germline V gene lists LGHNA and YSLEER. The V and J ends are trimmed by 0 bases and 6 bases, leaving 14 bases between them.